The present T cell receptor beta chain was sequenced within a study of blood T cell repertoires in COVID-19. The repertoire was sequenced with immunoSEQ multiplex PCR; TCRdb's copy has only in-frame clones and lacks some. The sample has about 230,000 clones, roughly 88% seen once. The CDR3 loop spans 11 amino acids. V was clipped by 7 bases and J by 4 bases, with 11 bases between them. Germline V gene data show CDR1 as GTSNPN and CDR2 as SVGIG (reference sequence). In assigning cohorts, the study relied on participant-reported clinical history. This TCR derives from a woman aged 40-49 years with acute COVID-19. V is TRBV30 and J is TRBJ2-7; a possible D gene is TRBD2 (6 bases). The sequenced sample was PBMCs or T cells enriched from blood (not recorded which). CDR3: CALAAGYEQYF. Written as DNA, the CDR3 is TGTGCCTTGGCCGCGGGGTACGAGCAGTACTTC.